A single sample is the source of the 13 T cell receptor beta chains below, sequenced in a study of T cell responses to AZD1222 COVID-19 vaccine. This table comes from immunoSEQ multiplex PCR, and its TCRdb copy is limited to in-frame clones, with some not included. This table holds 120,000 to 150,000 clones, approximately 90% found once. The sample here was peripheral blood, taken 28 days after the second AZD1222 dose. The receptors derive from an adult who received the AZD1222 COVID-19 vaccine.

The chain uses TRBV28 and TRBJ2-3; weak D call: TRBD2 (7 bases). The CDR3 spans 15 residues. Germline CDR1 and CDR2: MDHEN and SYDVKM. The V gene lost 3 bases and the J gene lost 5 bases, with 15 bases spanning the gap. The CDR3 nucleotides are TGTGCCAGCAGTTTTCGGGGGGCTGGGGTAGATACGCAGTATTTT. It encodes CASSFRGAGVDTQYF.

CDR3 sequence reads: CASSIRGLLQKGYTF. In DNA form, the CDR3 reads TGTGCCAGCAGCATCCGGGGGCTTCTCCAAAAGGGCTACACCTTC. The chain links TRBV7-8 to TRBJ1-2; weak D call: TRBD1 (6 bases). The V end was cut by 5 bases, the J end by 8 bases, with 21 bases between. This CDR3 region has 15 residues. Per the germline V gene, CDR1 is SGHVS and CDR2 is FQNEAQ.

The CDR3 region is CASSAGQGALYEQYF. The CDR3 DNA sequence: TGTGCCAGTAGTGCTGGACAGGGGGCCCTCTACGAGCAGTACTTC. The rearrangement links TRBV19 to TRBJ2-7; 11 bases agree with TRBD1. Germline loops: CDR1 LNHDA, CDR2 SQIVND (reference sequence). The V gene end was trimmed by 5 bases and the J gene end by 3 bases; junction bases not matched to a gene: 6. CDR3 size: 15 residues. Complete variable domain (other parts from reference TRBV19 and TRBJ2-7): DGGITQSPKYLFRKEGQNVTLSCEQNLNHDAMYWYRQDPGQGLRLIYYSQIVNDFQKGDIAEGYSVSREKKESFPLTVTSAQKNPTAFYLCASSAGQGALYEQYFGPGTRLTVT.

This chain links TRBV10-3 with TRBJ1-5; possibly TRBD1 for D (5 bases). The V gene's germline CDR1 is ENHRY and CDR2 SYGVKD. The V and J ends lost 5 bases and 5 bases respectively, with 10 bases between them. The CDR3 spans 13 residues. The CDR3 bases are TGTGCCATCAGTCCCAGGGTCGATCAGCCCCAGCATTTT. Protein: CAISPRVDQPQHF.

CDR3 nucleotides: TGTGCCAGCAGTTACTCCTGGTCGGGGGTTTTTACAGATACGCAGTATTTT. Amino acid sequence: CASSYSWSGVFTDTQYF. The rearrangement joins TRBV6-2 or TRBV6-3 to TRBJ2-3, with D tentatively TRBD2 (6 bases). This CDR3 spans 17 amino acids. V was trimmed by 0 bases and J by 3 bases, leaving 16 bases between them. CDR1 is MNHEY, CDR2 SVGEGT, per germline.

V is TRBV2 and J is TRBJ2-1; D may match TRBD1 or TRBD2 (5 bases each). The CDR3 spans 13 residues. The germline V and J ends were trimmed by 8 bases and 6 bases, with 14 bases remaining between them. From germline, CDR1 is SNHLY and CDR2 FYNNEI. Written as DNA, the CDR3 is TGTGCCAGCGGGGGAGAGGCGGTCAATGAGCAGTTCTTC. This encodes CASGGEAVNEQFF.

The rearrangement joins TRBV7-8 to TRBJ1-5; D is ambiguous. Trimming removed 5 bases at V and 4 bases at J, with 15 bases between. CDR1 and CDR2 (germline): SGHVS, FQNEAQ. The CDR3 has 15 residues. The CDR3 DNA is TGTGCCAGCAGCCCACCGGGGTTCCCTAATCAGCCCCAGCATTTT. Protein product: CASSPPGFPNQPQHF.

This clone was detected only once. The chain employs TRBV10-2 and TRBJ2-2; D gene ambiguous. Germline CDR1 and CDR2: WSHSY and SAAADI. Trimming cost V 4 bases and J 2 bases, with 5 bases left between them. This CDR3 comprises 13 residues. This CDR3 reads CASSVTNTGELFF. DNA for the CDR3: TGCGCCAGCAGTGTTACAAACACCGGGGAGCTGTTTTTT.

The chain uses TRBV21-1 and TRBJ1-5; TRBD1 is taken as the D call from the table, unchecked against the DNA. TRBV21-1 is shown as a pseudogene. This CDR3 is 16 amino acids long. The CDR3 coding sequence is TGTGCCAGCAGACGGGACAGGATGGATAGCAATCAGCCCCAGCATTTT. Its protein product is CASRRDRMDSNQPQHF.

The DNA of the CDR3 is TGCGCCAGCAGCCAGGGACAGGGAAGTCAATCCCTCCACTTT. Protein: CASSQGQGSQSLHF. The V gene is TRBV4-3, the J gene TRBJ1-6; 9 nucleotides agree with TRBD1. The CDR3 sequence is 14 residues long. Germline assignment: CDR1 LGHNA and CDR2 YSLEER. Trimming took 3 bases from V and 14 from J; bases not matched to a gene: 8.

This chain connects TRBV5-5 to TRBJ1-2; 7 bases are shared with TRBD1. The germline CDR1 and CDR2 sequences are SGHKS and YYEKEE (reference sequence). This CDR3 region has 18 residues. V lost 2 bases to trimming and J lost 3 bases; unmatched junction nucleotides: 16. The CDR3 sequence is CASSFSRFPETGDYGYTF. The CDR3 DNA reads TGTGCCAGCAGCTTTTCTCGCTTTCCCGAAACAGGGGACTATGGCTACACCTTC.

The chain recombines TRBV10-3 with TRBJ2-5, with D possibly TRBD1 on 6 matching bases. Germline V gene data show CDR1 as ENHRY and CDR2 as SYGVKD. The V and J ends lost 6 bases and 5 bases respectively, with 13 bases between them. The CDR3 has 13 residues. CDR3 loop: CAIRPAGEETQYF. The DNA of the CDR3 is TGTGCCATCAGGCCCGCAGGGGAGGAGACCCAGTACTTC.

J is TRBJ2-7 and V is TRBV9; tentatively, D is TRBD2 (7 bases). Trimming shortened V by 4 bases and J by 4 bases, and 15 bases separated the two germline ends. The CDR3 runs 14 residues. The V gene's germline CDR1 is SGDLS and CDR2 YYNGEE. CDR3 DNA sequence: TGTGCCAGCAGCAAAGCTAAGGGGGGGTACGAGCAGTACTTC. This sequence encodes CASSKAKGGYEQYF. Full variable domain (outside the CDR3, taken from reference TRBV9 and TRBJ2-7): DSGVTQTPKHLITATGQRVTLRCSPRSGDLSVYWYQQSLDQGLQFLIQYYNGEERAKGNILERFSAQQFPDLHSELNLSSLELGDSALYFCASSKAKGGYEQYFGPGTRLTVT.